This TCR beta chain emerged from a study of patients and donors after allogeneic stem cell transplantation. TCRdb re-called the RT-PCR reads with MiXCR, one entry per CDR3 protein. This repertoire shows some 880,000 distinct CDR3 sequences, roughly 17% found once; its top ten account for 5.5% to 6.5%. There are a few counts of this clonotype. This CDR3 comprises 12 residues. The germline gives CDR1 DFQATT, CDR2 SNEGSKA (reference sequence). Trimming took off 0 bases at V and 7 bases at J, with 9 bases between the two ends. The sequencing input was blood, either unsorted or a sorted T cell fraction (not recorded which). V usage is TRBV20-1 and J usage is TRBJ1-2; TRBD1 is a possible D gene (5 bases). The sequence derives from a human donor who was either an allogeneic HSCT recipient or a stem cell or donor lymphocyte infusion donor (not recorded which). It is not recorded whose cells these are; they may come from a transplant donor. The CDR3, as DNA: TGCAGTGCTAGAGACAGGGACTCTGGCTACACCTTC. Protein sequence: CSARDRDSGYTF.